Presented here are 3 T cell receptor beta chains from one specimen sequenced in a study of blood T cell repertoires in COVID-19. Here immunoSEQ multiplex PCR was the method, and the copy in TCRdb shows in-frame clones only, minus some. The data show around 63,000 clones, with 70% to 85% seen just once and roughly a third held by the top ten. Sequencing input: peripheral blood. The receptors come from a human donor in a cohort sampled during active COVID-19.

The chain employs TRBV6-5 and TRBJ2-3; D is perhaps TRBD1 (5 bases). The CDR3 has 14 amino acids. V was cut by 6 bases and J by 2 bases, with 12 bases left in between. The germline gives CDR1 MNHEY, CDR2 SVGAGI. The CDR3 sequence is CASRRQPYTDTQYF. The CDR3 region has the DNA TGTGCCAGCAGGAGACAGCCTTACACAGATACGCAGTATTTT.

J is TRBJ2-1 and V is TRBV7-7; 8 nucleotides align to TRBD1. CDR1 SSHAT and CDR2 FNYEAQ come from the germline V gene (reference sequence). CDR3 length: 13 amino acids. V was clipped by 5 bases and J by 9 bases; unmatched bases: 6. CDR3 loop: CASSDQGASEQFF. For the CDR3, the DNA is TGTGCCAGCAGCGATCAGGGGGCCAGTGAGCAGTTCTTC.

The V gene is TRBV6-2 or TRBV6-3, the J gene TRBJ2-7, with no clear D. CDR3 length: 11 residues. The V and J ends lost 4 bases and 9 bases respectively, with 10 bases between them. Germline loops: CDR1 MNHEY, CDR2 SVGEGT. The CDR3 nucleotides are TGTGCCAGCAGTTCTACTAAAGTGCAGTACTTC. Translating it yields CASSSTKVQYF.